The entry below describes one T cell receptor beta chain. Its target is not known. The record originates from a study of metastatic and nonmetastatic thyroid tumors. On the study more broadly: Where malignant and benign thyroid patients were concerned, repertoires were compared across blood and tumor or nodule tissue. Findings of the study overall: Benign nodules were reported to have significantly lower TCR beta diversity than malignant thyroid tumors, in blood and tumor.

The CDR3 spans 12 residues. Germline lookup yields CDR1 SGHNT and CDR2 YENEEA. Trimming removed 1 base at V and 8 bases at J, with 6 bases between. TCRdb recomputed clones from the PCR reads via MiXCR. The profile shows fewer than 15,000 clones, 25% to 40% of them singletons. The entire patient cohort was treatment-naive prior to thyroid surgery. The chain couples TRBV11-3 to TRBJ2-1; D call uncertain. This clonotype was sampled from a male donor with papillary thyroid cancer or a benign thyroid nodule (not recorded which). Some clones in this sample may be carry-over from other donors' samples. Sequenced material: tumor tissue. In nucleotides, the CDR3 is TGTGCCAGCAGCTTAGTCCCCGATGAGCAGTTCTTC. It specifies CASSLVPDEQFF.